Listed below are T cell receptor beta chains from one sample, sequenced in a study of T cells in Graves' hyperthyroidism and ophthalmopathy. One entry per CDR3 protein, called by TCRdb with MiXCR from the multiplex PCR reads. This table has about 400,000 distinct CDR3 sequences, 14% to 15% appearing once. Sequencing was done on a sample of blood. These receptors were collected from a woman aged 30 to 39 with Graves' hyperthyroidism. Each CDR3 is given with its conserved first and last residue. Fields, in order: V gene, J gene, D gene, clone size, CDR3 DNA, CDR3 protein. A D gene is named only where the DNA matches it firmly. Where a row states a size, it is once, few, many or the class of an expanded clone; other rows omit it.

>TRBV20-1|TRBJ2-1|TRBD2|.
TGCAGTGCTAGAGATCGTTCTAGCGGCTACAATGAGCAGTTCTTC
CSARDRSSGYNEQFF
>TRBV18|TRBJ2-7|TRBD2|few
TGTGCCAGCTCTCCATTTATTAGCGGGGGCTCCTACGAGCAGTACTTC
CASSPFISGGSYEQYF
>TRBV2|TRBJ2-7|.|many
TGTGCCAGCAGTGGTCTGGGAGTAACCTACGAGCAGTACTTC
CASSGLGVTYEQYF
>TRBV20-1|TRBJ2-5|.|many
TGCAGTGCTAGGAAAGGGGGACTACAATGGACCCAGTACTTC
CSARKGGLQWTQYF
>TRBV3-1|TRBJ2-4|.|.
TGTGCCAGCACCACATCGTCGGCCAAAAACATTCAGTACTTC
CASTTSSAKNIQYF
>TRBV5-6|TRBJ2-7|TRBD2|many
TGTGCCAGCAGCTTGAGTCTAGCGGGAGGCGAGCAGTACTTC
CASSLSLAGGEQYF
>TRBV7-9|TRBJ1-6|.|.
TGTGCCAGCAGCCCGTTGAAGGGGTCACCCCTCCACTTT
CASSPLKGSPLHF
>TRBV5-1|TRBJ2-7|TRBD2|few
TGCGCCAGCAGCATAACGACTAGCGGGTACGAGCAGTACTTC
CASSITTSGYEQYF
>TRBV6-1|TRBJ2-7|TRBD2|many
TGTGCCAGCACGGCTAGCGGAACCTACGAGCAGTACTTC
CASTASGTYEQYF
>TRBV12-3/TRBV12-4|TRBJ1-1|.|many
TGTGCCAGCAGTTTTCCCGGCAGGGTCGGCACTGAAGCTTTCTTT
CASSFPGRVGTEAFF
>TRBV20-1|TRBJ2-5|.|many
TGCAGTGCCGAGAGCCAAAAGACCCAGTACTTC
CSAESQKTQYF
>TRBV28|TRBJ2-1|TRBD2|many
TGTGCCAGCAGTTTATATATAGCGGGGTCCTACAATGAGCAGTTCTTC
CASSLYIAGSYNEQFF
>TRBV11-2|TRBJ2-1|TRBD1|.
TGTGCCAGCAGCCCCACAGGGGGCAGCGGTGATGAGCAGTTCTTC
CASSPTGGSGDEQFF
>TRBV30|TRBJ1-3|.|.
TGTGCCTGGAGGGAGACAGGTACTGGAAACACCATATATTTT
CAWRETGTGNTIYF
>TRBV15|TRBJ2-7|.|few
TGTGCCACCAGCAGGGTACAGGGATACGAGCAGTACTTC
CATSRVQGYEQYF
>TRBV28|TRBJ2-5|TRBD1|.
TGTGCCAGCAGTTTTCTTCGGGACAGAGAGCAAGAGACCCAGTACTTC
CASSFLRDREQETQYF
>TRBV4-2|TRBJ2-3|.|.
TGTGCCAGCAGCCAAGAGAGAAGACTCACTAGCACAGATACGCAGTATTTT
CASSQERRLTSTDTQYF
>TRBV6-1|TRBJ1-5|.|few
TGTGCCAGCAGGCGGGACGCACATAGCAATCAGCCCCAGCATTTT
CASRRDAHSNQPQHF